The rows below give T cell receptor beta chains drawn from one sample of a study of early T cells in non-severe SARS-CoV-2 infection. TCRdb re-derived calls from the 5' RACE reads in MiXCR, one entry per CDR3 protein. The profile shows 85,000 to 95,000 distinct CDR3 sequences, 14% to 15% of them singletons. The source material was whole blood. The receptors originated from an adult who was a healthcare worker with PCR-confirmed SARS-CoV-2 infection or an uninfected control (not recorded which). Both conserved end residues are part of each CDR3. The D gene is left open where the match is weak. Expanded clones are given a class, and other clones once, few, many or no size at all.

v_gene: TRBV7-9
abundance: few
j_gene: TRBJ1-6
d_gene: .
CDR3aa: CASSRWGHSFYNSPLHF
CDR3nt: TGTGCCAGCAGCCGCTGGGGTCATTCCTTTTATAATTCACCCCTCCACTTT

v_gene: TRBV7-3
abundance: .
j_gene: TRBJ2-5
d_gene: TRBD2
CDR3aa: CASSLSSGGPGSSQYF
CDR3nt: TGTGCCAGCAGCTTAAGTAGCGGGGGGCCGGGATCGTCCCAGTACTTC

v_gene: TRBV11-2
abundance: .
j_gene: TRBJ2-1
d_gene: TRBD1
CDR3aa: CASSFDRGLHNEQFF
CDR3nt: TGTGCCAGCAGCTTTGACAGGGGATTACACAATGAGCAGTTCTTC

v_gene: TRBV29-1
abundance: many
j_gene: TRBJ2-5
d_gene: .
CDR3aa: CSVPVGWGAQYF
CDR3nt: TGCAGCGTTCCCGTGGGCTGGGGCGCCCAGTACTTC

v_gene: TRBV20-1
abundance: .
j_gene: TRBJ2-5
d_gene: TRBD2
CDR3aa: CSARVAGAQETQYF
CDR3nt: TGCAGTGCTAGGGTAGCGGGGGCCCAAGAGACCCAGTACTTC

v_gene: TRBV5-4
abundance: .
j_gene: TRBJ1-1
d_gene: .
CDR3aa: CASSLKKFSGMNTEAFF
CDR3nt: TGTGCCAGCAGCTTGAAGAAATTTTCGGGGATGAACACTGAAGCTTTCTTT

v_gene: TRBV20-1
abundance: .
j_gene: TRBJ1-6
d_gene: TRBD1
CDR3aa: CSAIDRTGHNSPLHF
CDR3nt: TGCAGTGCTATTGACCGGACAGGGCACAATTCACCCCTCCACTTT

v_gene: TRBV7-9
abundance: few
j_gene: TRBJ2-5
d_gene: .
CDR3aa: CASGWKRRRETQETQYF
CDR3nt: TGTGCCAGCGGATGGAAGCGTCGACGGGAGACCCAAGAGACCCAGTACTTC

v_gene: TRBV5-6
abundance: .
j_gene: TRBJ1-1
d_gene: .
CDR3aa: CASSWDKGLSTEAFF
CDR3nt: TGTGCCAGCAGCTGGGATAAGGGGTTGAGCACTGAAGCTTTCTTT

v_gene: TRBV5-1
abundance: .
j_gene: TRBJ2-3
d_gene: .
CDR3aa: CASSSEGIITDTQYF
CDR3nt: TGCGCCAGCAGCTCGGAAGGGATAATAACAGATACGCAGTATTTT

v_gene: TRBV24-1
abundance: few
j_gene: TRBJ2-1
d_gene: .
CDR3aa: CATSEDFRSGDGFDEQFF
CDR3nt: TGTGCCACCAGTGAGGACTTCCGTTCGGGGGATGGATTCGATGAGCAGTTCTTC

v_gene: TRBV21-1
abundance: .
j_gene: TRBJ2-1
d_gene: .
CDR3aa: CASSKGGAPNEQFF
CDR3nt: TGTGCCAGCAGCAAAGGGGGGGCTCCAAATGAGCAGTTCTTC

v_gene: TRBV12-3/TRBV12-4
abundance: few
j_gene: TRBJ2-1
d_gene: .
CDR3aa: CASTSLRGSSYNEQFF
CDR3nt: TGTGCCAGCACAAGTTTACGGGGGAGCTCCTACAATGAGCAGTTCTTC

v_gene: TRBV7-9
abundance: many
j_gene: TRBJ1-1
d_gene: .
CDR3aa: CASSGFSTEAFF
CDR3nt: TGTGCCAGCAGCGGGTTTAGCACTGAAGCTTTCTTT

v_gene: TRBV7-9
abundance: .
j_gene: TRBJ1-1
d_gene: .
CDR3aa: CASRGTSSMNTEAFF
CDR3nt: TGTGCCAGCAGGGGGACTTCCTCAATGAACACTGAAGCTTTCTTT

v_gene: TRBV11-2
abundance: .
j_gene: TRBJ2-2
d_gene: .
CDR3aa: CASSPLGRSRTGELFF
CDR3nt: TGTGCCAGCAGCCCTCTGGGAAGGTCGAGGACCGGGGAGCTGTTTTTT

v_gene: TRBV24-1
abundance: .
j_gene: TRBJ2-2
d_gene: .
CDR3aa: CATSSDRGLADTGELFF
CDR3nt: TGTGCCACCAGTTCAGATCGGGGGCTGGCGGACACCGGGGAGCTGTTTTTT

v_gene: TRBV3-1
abundance: few
j_gene: TRBJ2-5
d_gene: TRBD1
CDR3aa: CASSQVTGEQETQYF
CDR3nt: TGTGCCAGCAGCCAAGTTACAGGGGAACAAGAGACCCAGTACTTC

v_gene: TRBV2
abundance: .
j_gene: TRBJ2-5
d_gene: .
CDR3aa: CASGDVQETQYF
CDR3nt: TGTGCCAGCGGGGACGTACAAGAGACCCAGTACTTC

v_gene: TRBV7-6
abundance: few
j_gene: TRBJ2-3
d_gene: .
CDR3aa: CASSHRQGRIPTDTQYF
CDR3nt: TGTGCCAGCAGCCACCGTCAAGGGCGGATACCCACAGATACGCAGTATTTT

v_gene: TRBV6-2/TRBV6-3
abundance: .
j_gene: TRBJ2-1
d_gene: .
CDR3aa: CASSSPTDRTTYNEQFF
CDR3nt: TGTGCCAGCAGTTCCCCTACAGACAGGACTACCTACAATGAGCAGTTCTTC

v_gene: TRBV20-1
abundance: few
j_gene: TRBJ1-2
d_gene: .
CDR3aa: CSATSGTEYGYTF
CDR3nt: TGCAGTGCTACCTCCGGAACTGAATATGGCTACACCTTC

v_gene: TRBV14
abundance: many
j_gene: TRBJ2-3
d_gene: TRBD2
CDR3aa: CASSPRGGSGGTDTQYF
CDR3nt: TGTGCCAGCAGCCCCCGAGGCGGTAGCGGGGGCACAGATACGCAGTATTTT

v_gene: TRBV19
abundance: .
j_gene: TRBJ2-3
d_gene: .
CDR3aa: CASSHSSIDSTDTQYF
CDR3nt: TGTGCCAGTAGTCATTCGAGCATCGACAGCACAGATACGCAGTATTTT

v_gene: TRBV2
abundance: few
j_gene: TRBJ2-3
d_gene: TRBD2
CDR3aa: CASSPGGTSTDTQYF
CDR3nt: TGTGCCAGCAGTCCCGGGGGGACTAGCACAGATACGCAGTATTTT

v_gene: TRBV19
abundance: .
j_gene: TRBJ2-5
d_gene: TRBD2
CDR3aa: CASSPSGGETQYF
CDR3nt: TGTGCCAGTAGTCCCTCGGGGGGGGAGACCCAGTACTTC

v_gene: TRBV10-3
abundance: few
j_gene: TRBJ1-5
d_gene: .
CDR3aa: CAISEGEEANQPQHF
CDR3nt: TGTGCCATCAGCGAGGGAGAGGAGGCCAATCAGCCCCAGCATTTT

v_gene: TRBV5-1
abundance: many
j_gene: TRBJ2-3
d_gene: .
CDR3aa: CASSREATDTQYF
CDR3nt: TGCGCCAGCAGCCGTGAGGCCACAGATACGCAGTATTTT

v_gene: TRBV12-3/TRBV12-4
abundance: .
j_gene: TRBJ1-2
d_gene: .
CDR3aa: CASSLEGGVYGYTF
CDR3nt: TGTGCCAGCAGTTTAGAAGGGGGGGTCTATGGCTACACCTTC

v_gene: TRBV5-1
abundance: many
j_gene: TRBJ1-1
d_gene: .
CDR3aa: CASSLTVDVGTEAFF
CDR3nt: TGCGCCAGCAGCTTGACGGTGGACGTCGGCACTGAAGCTTTCTTT

v_gene: TRBV14
abundance: .
j_gene: TRBJ1-4
d_gene: .
CDR3aa: CASSQDGEDINEKLFF
CDR3nt: TGTGCCAGCAGCCAAGATGGGGAGGACATTAATGAAAAACTGTTTTTT

v_gene: TRBV7-9
abundance: .
j_gene: TRBJ2-2
d_gene: .
CDR3aa: CASTTQGIDTGELFF
CDR3nt: TGTGCCAGCACCACCCAGGGGATCGACACCGGGGAGCTGTTTTTT

v_gene: TRBV25-1
abundance: .
j_gene: TRBJ1-1
d_gene: TRBD1
CDR3aa: CASQGGGWGTEAFF
CDR3nt: TGTGCCAGCCAGGGAGGGGGCTGGGGCACTGAAGCTTTCTTT

v_gene: TRBV10-3
abundance: few
j_gene: TRBJ1-2
d_gene: TRBD1
CDR3aa: CAIRGQGVLGYTF
CDR3nt: TGTGCCATCAGGGGACAGGGGGTCTTGGGCTACACCTTC

v_gene: TRBV11-1
abundance: .
j_gene: TRBJ2-2
d_gene: .
CDR3aa: CASSLFGTTNTGELFF
CDR3nt: TGTGCCAGCAGCTTATTCGGGACCACGAACACCGGGGAGCTGTTTTTT

v_gene: TRBV18
abundance: .
j_gene: TRBJ2-3
d_gene: TRBD2
CDR3aa: CASSKPSGGAPDTQYF
CDR3nt: TGTGCCAGCTCAAAGCCGAGCGGGGGGGCCCCCGATACGCAGTATTTT

v_gene: TRBV18
abundance: few
j_gene: TRBJ1-4
d_gene: TRBD1
CDR3aa: CASSQQGAYEKLFF
CDR3nt: TGTGCCAGCTCTCAACAGGGGGCTTATGAAAAACTGTTTTTT

v_gene: TRBV30
abundance: few
j_gene: TRBJ1-4
d_gene: TRBD1
CDR3aa: CAWSPTGIGNEKLFF
CDR3nt: TGTGCCTGGAGTCCGACAGGGATCGGTAATGAAAAACTGTTTTTT

v_gene: TRBV6-1
abundance: many
j_gene: TRBJ1-5
d_gene: TRBD1
CDR3aa: CASRGTGNQPQHF
CDR3nt: TGTGCCAGCAGAGGGACAGGGAATCAGCCCCAGCATTTT

v_gene: TRBV19
abundance: many
j_gene: TRBJ1-5
d_gene: TRBD1
CDR3aa: CASSPQATGVSNQPQHF
CDR3nt: TGTGCCAGTAGCCCACAGGCTACAGGGGTTAGCAATCAGCCCCAGCATTTT

v_gene: TRBV29-1
abundance: .
j_gene: TRBJ2-1
d_gene: .
CDR3aa: CSVPHHDAANEQFF
CDR3nt: TGCAGCGTCCCCCATCATGATGCTGCCAATGAGCAGTTCTTC

v_gene: TRBV27
abundance: .
j_gene: TRBJ2-5
d_gene: TRBD1
CDR3aa: CASSFSRGSVETQYF
CDR3nt: TGTGCCAGCAGTTTCTCCAGGGGGAGCGTAGAGACCCAGTACTTC

v_gene: TRBV11-2
abundance: .
j_gene: TRBJ1-6
d_gene: .
CDR3aa: CASSLAFGGSSYNSPLHF
CDR3nt: TGTGCCAGCAGCTTGGCCTTCGGAGGGAGCTCCTATAATTCACCCCTCCACTTT

v_gene: TRBV5-1
abundance: .
j_gene: TRBJ2-2
d_gene: .
CDR3aa: CASSLIRGSNTGELFF
CDR3nt: TGCGCCAGCAGCTTGATAAGGGGCTCGAACACCGGGGAGCTGTTTTTT

v_gene: TRBV14
abundance: many
j_gene: TRBJ1-2
d_gene: .
CDR3aa: CASSQEYYGYTF
CDR3nt: TGTGCCAGCAGCCAAGAGTACTATGGCTACACCTTC

v_gene: TRBV6-5
abundance: few
j_gene: TRBJ2-2
d_gene: .
CDR3aa: CASRTILTGELFF
CDR3nt: TGTGCCAGCCGAACTATCCTTACCGGGGAGCTGTTTTTT

v_gene: TRBV6-2/TRBV6-3
abundance: many
j_gene: TRBJ2-1
d_gene: TRBD2
CDR3aa: CASIDSGGAESSYNEQFF
CDR3nt: TGTGCCAGCATCGATAGCGGGGGGGCTGAAAGCTCCTACAATGAGCAGTTCTTC

v_gene: TRBV11-2
abundance: .
j_gene: TRBJ1-1
d_gene: .
CDR3aa: CASSPHSGNSEAFF
CDR3nt: TGTGCCAGCAGCCCTCATTCGGGGAACTCTGAAGCTTTCTTT

v_gene: TRBV28
abundance: many
j_gene: TRBJ1-1
d_gene: .
CDR3aa: CASSLLGSGLNTEAFF
CDR3nt: TGTGCCAGCAGTTTACTGGGGTCGGGTTTGAACACTGAAGCTTTCTTT

v_gene: TRBV5-1
abundance: .
j_gene: TRBJ2-1
d_gene: TRBD2
CDR3aa: CASSSQHGGANEQFF
CDR3nt: TGCGCCAGCAGCTCCCAGCACGGGGGGGCGAATGAGCAGTTCTTC

v_gene: TRBV3-1
abundance: .
j_gene: TRBJ2-2
d_gene: .
CDR3aa: CASSQGQYGELFF
CDR3nt: TGTGCCAGCAGCCAAGGACAGTACGGGGAGCTGTTTTTT

v_gene: TRBV7-2
abundance: many
j_gene: TRBJ1-1
d_gene: .
CDR3aa: CASSSQGNTEAFF
CDR3nt: TGTGCCAGCAGCTCACAGGGGAACACTGAAGCTTTCTTT

v_gene: TRBV29-1
abundance: .
j_gene: TRBJ1-2
d_gene: TRBD1
CDR3aa: CSVGQGLGYGYTF
CDR3nt: TGCAGCGTTGGACAGGGGTTAGGCTATGGCTACACCTTC

v_gene: TRBV20-1
abundance: .
j_gene: TRBJ1-2
d_gene: .
CDR3aa: CSARDTGNYGYTF
CDR3nt: TGCAGTGCTAGAGATACAGGGAACTATGGCTACACCTTC

v_gene: TRBV2
abundance: .
j_gene: TRBJ1-1
d_gene: .
CDR3aa: CASSGTALVAFF
CDR3nt: TGTGCCAGCAGTGGGACAGCCCTAGTCGCTTTCTTT

v_gene: TRBV6-1
abundance: few
j_gene: TRBJ2-1
d_gene: .
CDR3aa: CASSFTGTSSNEQFF
CDR3nt: TGTGCCAGCAGTTTTACCGGGACCTCCAGTAATGAGCAGTTCTTC

v_gene: TRBV20-1
abundance: .
j_gene: TRBJ2-3
d_gene: TRBD1
CDR3aa: CSAGATGGTDTQYF
CDR3nt: TGCAGTGCTGGAGCGACAGGGGGCACAGATACGCAGTATTTT

v_gene: TRBV2
abundance: few
j_gene: TRBJ1-6
d_gene: TRBD1
CDR3aa: CASMNQGGSPLHF
CDR3nt: TGTGCCAGCATGAACCAGGGGGGATCACCCCTCCACTTT

v_gene: TRBV15
abundance: .
j_gene: TRBJ2-1
d_gene: .
CDR3aa: CATNHAYNEQFF
CDR3nt: TGTGCCACAAACCATGCCTACAATGAGCAGTTCTTC

v_gene: TRBV25-1
abundance: .
j_gene: TRBJ1-1
d_gene: TRBD1
CDR3aa: CASRTGTNTEAFF
CDR3nt: TGTGCCAGCCGGACAGGAACGAACACTGAAGCTTTCTTT